This T cell receptor (beta chain) comes out of a study of OX40 agonist ivuxolimab in advanced cancers. It was autoimmune disease history or systemic immunosuppression that excluded patients. Germline CDR1 is MDHEN and CDR2 is SYDVKM. The CDR3 totals 14 residues. Losses at the gene ends were 6 bases for V and 5 bases for J; bases not matched to a gene: 6. Clones were sequenced by immunoSEQ multiplex PCR, and TCRdb holds only the in-frame ones, with some missing. The repertoire includes about 58,000 clones, approximately 82% of them detected once, and around 3.3% sits in the top ten. V gene TRBV28 combines with J gene TRBJ1-3; 8 bases agree with TRBD1. This receptor was obtained from an adult with an advanced solid tumor such as melanoma, head and neck, liver or kidney cancer. Sequenced here: CD4+ or CD8+ T cells sorted from blood, sampled in a trial of the OX40 agonist ivuxolimab. The CDR3 region has the DNA TGTGCCAGCAGCTACTCAGGGGGCAGAAACACCATATATTTT. Residues: CASSYSGGRNTIYF.